Described below is a single TCR beta chain sequence and its context. This sample was included in a study of cytomegalovirus exposure and HLA in healthy donors. 13 Jbeta primers and 60 Vbeta primers were used for the PCR. This table comes from immunoSEQ multiplex PCR, and its TCRdb copy is limited to in-frame clones, with some not included. The sample records roughly 160,000 clones, over 60% being singletons. After removal of 1 base from V and 5 bases from J, the junction contained 2 bases not matched to a gene. CDR1 and CDR2 (germline): SEHNR, FQNEAQ (reference sequence). This CDR3 comprises 15 residues.

This chain connects TRBV7-9 to TRBJ2-1, with 10 nucleotides matching TRBD2. Sequenced material: PBMCs. The clonotype originates from a woman aged 30 to 39 in good health and CMV-seronegative. The chain's CDR3 is CASSLVLAGNNEQFF. CDR3 sequence (DNA): TGTGCCAGCAGCTTAGTACTAGCGGGGAACAATGAGCAGTTCTTC.